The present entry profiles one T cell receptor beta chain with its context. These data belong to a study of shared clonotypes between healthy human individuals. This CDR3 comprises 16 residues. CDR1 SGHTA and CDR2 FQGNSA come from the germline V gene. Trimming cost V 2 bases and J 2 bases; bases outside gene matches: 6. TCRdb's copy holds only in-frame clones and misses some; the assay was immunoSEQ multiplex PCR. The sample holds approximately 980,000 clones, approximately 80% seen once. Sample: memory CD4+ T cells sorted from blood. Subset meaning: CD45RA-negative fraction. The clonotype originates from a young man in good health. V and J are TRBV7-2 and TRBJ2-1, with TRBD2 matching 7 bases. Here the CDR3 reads CASSLSSSGAYNEQFF. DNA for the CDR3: TGTGCCAGCAGCTTAAGCTCTAGCGGTGCCTACAATGAGCAGTTCTTC.